One sample yielded the 18 T cell receptor beta chains listed below, sequenced in a study of T cell repertoires in cytomegalovirus infection. No antigen has been assigned to these receptors. TCRdb processed the reads anew with MiXCR; each CDR3 protein has one entry. The table lists about 140,000 distinct CDR3 sequences, 32% of them singletons. The sample in question was CD8+ T cells from cultured PBMCs, obtained from culture after CMV antigen stimulation. These receptor sequences come from a human donor in good health (CMV status not recorded). Some clones in this sample may be carry-over from other donors' samples.

This clonotype was detected many times. The chain couples TRBV12-3 or TRBV12-4 to TRBJ2-1, with 8 bases matching TRBD2. This CDR3 region has 12 residues. J gave up 14 bases and V 5 bases, and 8 bases lay outside the gene matches. The CDR3 nucleotides read TGTGCCAGCAGTGGGGGCGGGGGGAGAGAGTTCTTC. Its translation: CASSGGGGREFF.

This clonotype showed up just a few times. The chain joins TRBV7-9 to TRBJ2-1; D is unclear. Germline CDR1 reads SEHNR; CDR2 reads FQNEAQ (reference sequence). Trimming stripped 2 bases from V and 3 bases from J, with 8 bases between. The CDR3 covers 14 residues. The CDR3 is CASSLSVNYNEQFF. The CDR3 nucleotides are TGTGCCAGCAGCTTATCTGTCAACTACAATGAGCAGTTCTTC.

The rearrangement uses TRBV20-1 and TRBJ2-2; possibly TRBD2 for D (5 bases). Per germline, CDR1 DFQATT and CDR2 SNEGSKA (reference sequence). V was pared by 0 bases and J by 3 bases, with 11 bases between. The CDR3 has 15 residues. This chain's CDR3 is CSARDPGSDTGELFF. The CDR3 DNA follows: TGCAGTGCTAGAGATCCGGGTAGCGACACCGGGGAGCTGTTTTTT.

The chain combines TRBV11-2 with TRBJ2-1; no clear D gene. Germline V gives CDR1 SGHAT, CDR2 FQNNGV. With 0 bases removed from V and 8 bases from J, the gap between germline ends came to 8 bases. The CDR3 runs to 13 residues. In DNA form, the CDR3 reads TGTGCCAGCAGCTTAGAAGGGAACTATGAGCAGTTCTTC. Translation gives CASSLEGNYEQFF.

The V and J genes are TRBV12-3 or TRBV12-4 and TRBJ1-5, with D maybe TRBD1 (6 bases). Trimming stripped 8 bases from V and 0 bases from J, with 14 bases between. The CDR3 has 15 amino acids. The CDR3 reads CASQMGAYSNQPQHF. CDR3 sequence (DNA): TGTGCCAGCCAGATGGGGGCATATAGCAATCAGCCCCAGCATTTT.

The chain carries TRBV6-2 or TRBV6-3 and TRBJ1-1; TRBD1 is a possible D gene (5 bases). Germline CDR1 and CDR2: MNHEY and SVGEGT. V was clipped by 2 bases and J by 1 base, with 14 bases between them. The CDR3 is made up of 16 amino acids. The CDR3 coding sequence is TGTGCCAGCAGTTACCCCGGCTGGGGCCCGAACACTGAAGCTTTCTTT. It translates to CASSYPGWGPNTEAFF.

This chain connects TRBV9 to TRBJ1-1; tentative D call: TRBD1 (5 bases). This CDR3 contains 14 residues. Germline loops: CDR1 SGDLS, CDR2 YYNGEE. V lost 0 bases and J lost 4, with 10 bases in between. The CDR3 nucleotides read TGTGCCAGCAGCGTAGTAGAGGGGCCCACTGAAGCTTTCTTT. This translates into CASSVVEGPTEAFF.

The rearrangement joins TRBV7-6 to TRBJ2-7; D is tentatively TRBD1 or TRBD2 (7 bases each). V lost 1 base and J lost 4, with 17 bases in between. Per the germline V gene, CDR1 is SGHVS and CDR2 is FNYEAQ. The CDR3 extends over 16 amino acids. DNA for the CDR3: TGTGCCAGCAGCTTAGGGAACACAGGGGAGGGTTACGAGCAGTACTTC. It translates to CASSLGNTGEGYEQYF. Combining the CDR3 with reference TRBV7-6 and TRBJ2-7 gives the whole variable domain GAGVSQSPRYKVTKRGQDVALRCDPISGHVSLYWYRQALGQGPEFLTYFNYEAQQDKSGLPNDRFSAERPEGSISTLTIQRTEQRDSAMYRCASSLGNTGEGYEQYFGPGTRLTVT.

The chain employs TRBV19 and TRBJ2-7; TRBD1 might be the D (5 bases). V was shortened by 3 bases and J by 2 bases, with 8 bases between the two germline ends. This CDR3 is 13 amino acids long. Per germline, CDR1 LNHDA and CDR2 SQIVND (reference sequence). CDR3: CASSIQGAYEQYF. The CDR3 DNA sequence: TGTGCCAGTAGTATCCAGGGCGCCTACGAGCAGTACTTC.

This clonotype has a handful of counts. The V gene is TRBV7-8, the J gene TRBJ1-5, with D unresolved. Germline CDR1 SGHVS, CDR2 FQNEAQ. The V and J ends lost 5 bases and 0 bases respectively, with 11 bases between them. This CDR3 has 15 residues. Here the CDR3 reads CASSAALFSNQPQHF. The CDR3 coding sequence is TGTGCCAGCAGCGCCGCGCTTTTTAGCAATCAGCCCCAGCATTTT.

The sample holds one count of this clonotype. This sequence joins TRBV29-1 and TRBJ1-2; D is unclear. The germline V gene has CDR1 SQVTM and CDR2 ANQGSEA. The V gene lost 0 bases and the J gene lost 4 bases, with 9 bases spanning the gap. The CDR3 has 13 amino acids. CDR3 in amino acids: CSVEETELYGYTF. The CDR3 nucleotides are TGCAGCGTTGAAGAAACAGAGCTCTATGGCTACACCTTC.

The rearrangement uses TRBV6-5 and TRBJ2-1, with 9 bases identical to TRBD1. Trimming removed 6 bases from V and 5 bases from J; junction bases left unmatched: 11. Germline V gene lookup returns CDR1 MNHEY and CDR2 SVGAGI. The CDR3 is 16 residues long. For the CDR3, the DNA is TGTGCCAGCAGGCTATTACAGGGGGCTCCAGACAATGAGCAGTTCTTC. Residues: CASRLLQGAPDNEQFF.

This clonotype was seen more than once but under ten times. V gene TRBV25-1 combines with J gene TRBJ2-6, with TRBD1 identical over 9 bases. This CDR3 comprises 16 residues. Unmatched junction bases numbered 5, after V lost 8 bases and J lost 0 bases. The germline gives CDR1 MGHDK, CDR2 SYGVNS. The CDR3 sequence is CASGGTGISGANVLTF. CDR3 DNA: TGTGCCAGCGGAGGGACAGGGATCTCTGGGGCCAACGTCCTGACTTTC.

In this sample, this clonotype turned up a few times. The chain's CDR3 is CASSLSPADSDNEQFF. The CDR3 DNA reads TGTGCCAGCAGTTTATCCCCGGCCGACAGTGACAATGAGCAGTTCTTC. The chain uses TRBV28 and TRBJ2-1; the D gene is possibly TRBD1 (5 bases). V gave up 1 base and J gave up 5 bases, with 15 bases separating them. The germline V gene encodes CDR1 MDHEN and CDR2 SYDVKM. The CDR3 length is 16 residues.

The gene calls are TRBV9 and TRBJ1-1; D gene ambiguous. The CDR3 consists of 12 residues. Germline V gene data show CDR1 as SGDLS and CDR2 as YYNGEE. The ends were cut back, 0 bases at V and 4 bases at J, with 4 bases in the middle. The CDR3 reads CASSVVTTEAFF. The CDR3 nucleotides are TGTGCCAGCAGCGTAGTGACCACTGAAGCTTTCTTT. Full variable domain (missing parts from reference TRBV9 and TRBJ1-1): DSGVTQTPKHLITATGQRVTLRCSPRSGDLSVYWYQQSLDQGLQFLIQYYNGEERAKGNILERFSAQQFPDLHSELNLSSLELGDSALYFCASSVVTTEAFFGQGTRLTVV.

V gene TRBV27 combines with J gene TRBJ2-3; D gene ambiguous. Germline CDR1 and CDR2: MNHEY and SMNVEV (reference sequence). CDR3 length equals 13 residues. The germline V and J ends were trimmed by 2 bases and 2 bases, with 5 bases remaining between them. CDR3: CASSLQVTDTQYF. The CDR3 DNA reads TGTGCCAGCAGTTTACAGGTCACAGATACGCAGTATTTT.

CDR3 in DNA: TGTGCCAGCAGCCCCTATCAAACAGGCCCTGGCTACACCTTC. It encodes CASSPYQTGPGYTF. This chain links TRBV7-9 with TRBJ1-2, with D perhaps TRBD1 (5 bases). Germline V gene lookup returns CDR1 SEHNR and CDR2 FQNEAQ (reference sequence). The CDR3 has 14 amino acids. Trimming left V 5 bases short and J 7 bases short, with 17 bases between.

This clonotype came up once. Without the conserved terminal phenylalanine or tryptophan, this CDR3 likely stems from a read error. The chain employs TRBV7-2 and TRBJ2-3, with TRBD2 matching over 8 bases. V lost 3 bases, J lost 5 bases, and 22 bases stayed unmatched. The CDR3 has 20 residues. Germline-derived CDR1 and CDR2 are SGHTA and FQGNSA. CDR3 protein: CASSFPLSPGRAGARDTQYS. In DNA, the CDR3 is TGTGCCAGCAGCTTTCCTTTAAGTCCAGGGAGAGCGGGGGCAAGAGATACGCAGTATTCT.